This TCR beta chain was identified in a study of blood T cell repertoires in COVID-19. Study-wide context: Sites across the United States, Italy and Spain contributed samples from acute and convalescent COVID-19. PBMCs, B-cell-depleted T cells, or T cells were the source of the cDNA or gDNA that made up the material.

In its sample, this clone was seen once. Trimming took 5 bases from V and 6 from J; bases not matched to a gene: 13. Per germline, CDR1 LGHDT and CDR2 YNNKEL (reference sequence). The CDR3 consists of 16 residues. Measured with immunoSEQ multiplex PCR; TCRdb has only the in-frame clones, and not every one. The sample contains 77,000 or so clones, over 65% of which appear only once. The clonotype was recovered from a human donor with acute or convalescent COVID-19. The donor label of this sample is uncertain. The sample consisted of peripheral blood. The genes are TRBV3-1 (or the pseudogene TRBV3-2) and TRBJ2-3; 8 bases are shared with TRBD2. CDR3 sequence reads: CASSSIAGKSGDTQYF. CDR3 bases: TGTGCCAGCAGCTCAATAGCGGGAAAATCGGGGGATACGCAGTATTTT.